This T cell receptor (beta chain) was sequenced during a study of blood T cell repertoires in COVID-19. Profiling relied on immunoSEQ multiplex PCR, and the TCRdb table lists in-frame clones only, not all of them. The table shows around 250,000 clones, with 75% to 90% occurring only once. All enrollees were about 18 to 89 years old and from around 25 US areas. In assigning cohorts, the study relied on participant-reported clinical history. The CDR3 length is 14 residues. Trimming cost V 3 bases and J 4 bases, with 12 bases left between them. CDR1 and CDR2 (germline): SEHNR, FQNEAQ (reference sequence).

The V and J genes are TRBV7-9 and TRBJ1-2; D unresolved. This receptor was taken from a woman in her 40s who had been exposed to COVID-19. What was sequenced was PBMCs or T cells enriched from blood (not recorded which). The DNA of the CDR3 is TGTGCCAGCAGCTTGATTATACGAGGCTATGGCTACACCTTC. Its translation: CASSLIIRGYGYTF. The complete variable domain, with remaining parts taken from reference TRBV7-9 and TRBJ1-2, reads DTGVSQNPRHKITKRGQNVTFRCDPISEHNRLYWYRQTLGQGPEFLTYFQNEAQLEKSRLLSDRFSAERPKGSFSTLEIQRTEQGDSAMYLCASSLIIRGYGYTFGSGTRLTVV.